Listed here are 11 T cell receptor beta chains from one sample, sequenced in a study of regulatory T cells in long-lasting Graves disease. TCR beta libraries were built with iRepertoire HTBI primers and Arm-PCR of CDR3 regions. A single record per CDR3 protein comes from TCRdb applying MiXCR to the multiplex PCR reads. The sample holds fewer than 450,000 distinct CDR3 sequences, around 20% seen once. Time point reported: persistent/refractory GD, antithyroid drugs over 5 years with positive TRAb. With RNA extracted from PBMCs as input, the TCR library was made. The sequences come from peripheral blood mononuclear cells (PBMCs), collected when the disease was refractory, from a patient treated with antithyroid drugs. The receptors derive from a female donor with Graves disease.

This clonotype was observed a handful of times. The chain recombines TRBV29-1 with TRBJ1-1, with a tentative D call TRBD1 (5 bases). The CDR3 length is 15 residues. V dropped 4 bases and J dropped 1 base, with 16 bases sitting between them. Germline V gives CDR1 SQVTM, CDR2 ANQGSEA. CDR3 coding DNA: TGCAGCGTTGGCCGCTTAGGGGCTACGAACACTGAAGCTTTCTTT. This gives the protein CSVGRLGATNTEAFF.

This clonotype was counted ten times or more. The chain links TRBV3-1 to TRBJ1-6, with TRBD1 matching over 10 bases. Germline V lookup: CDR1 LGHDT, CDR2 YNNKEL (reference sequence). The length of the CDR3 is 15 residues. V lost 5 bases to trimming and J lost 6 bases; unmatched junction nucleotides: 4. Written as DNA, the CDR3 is TGTGCCAGCAGCGGAGGACAGGGGGGTAATTCACCCCTCCACTTT. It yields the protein CASSGGQGGNSPLHF.

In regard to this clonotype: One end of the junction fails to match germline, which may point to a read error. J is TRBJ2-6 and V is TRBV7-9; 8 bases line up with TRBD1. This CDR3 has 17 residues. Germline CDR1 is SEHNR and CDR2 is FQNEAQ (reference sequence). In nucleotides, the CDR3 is TGTGCCAGCAGTCTCGACAGGGGCGGCTCTGGGGCCAACGCCCTGACTTTC. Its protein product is CASSLDRGGSGANALTF.

The CDR3 bases are TGTGCCTGGGCCTCCGGCGCCTACAATGAGCAGTTCTTC. It yields the protein CAWASGAYNEQFF. J is TRBJ2-1 and V is TRBV30; D gene uncertain. CDR3 length: 13 amino acids. CDR1 and CDR2 from the germline V gene are GTSNPN and SVGIG (reference sequence). V was clipped by 5 bases and J by 2 bases, with 10 bases between them. Looking up the rest from reference TRBV30 and TRBJ2-1 gives the full variable domain: SQTIHQWPATLVQPVGSPLSLECTVEGTSNPNLYWYRQAAGRGLQLLFYSVGIGQISSEVPQNLSASRPQDRQFILSSKKLLLSDSGFYLCAWASGAYNEQFFGPGTRLTVL.

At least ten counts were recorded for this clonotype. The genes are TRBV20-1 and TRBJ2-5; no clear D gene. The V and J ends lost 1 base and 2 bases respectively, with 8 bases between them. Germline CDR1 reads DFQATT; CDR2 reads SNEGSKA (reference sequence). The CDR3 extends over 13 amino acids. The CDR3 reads CSARGAHQETQYF. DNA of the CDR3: TGCAGTGCTAGAGGGGCCCATCAAGAGACCCAGTACTTC.

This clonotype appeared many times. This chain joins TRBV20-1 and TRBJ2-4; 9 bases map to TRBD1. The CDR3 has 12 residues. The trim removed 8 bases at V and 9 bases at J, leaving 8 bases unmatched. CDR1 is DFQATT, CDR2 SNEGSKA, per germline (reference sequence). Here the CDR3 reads CSSGDREAIQYF. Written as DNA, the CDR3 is TGCAGTTCCGGGGACAGGGAGGCCATTCAGTACTTC.

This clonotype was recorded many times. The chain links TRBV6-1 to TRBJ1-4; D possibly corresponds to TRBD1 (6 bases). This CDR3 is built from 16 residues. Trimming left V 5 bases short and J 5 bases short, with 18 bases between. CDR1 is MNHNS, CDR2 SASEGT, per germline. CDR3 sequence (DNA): TGTGCCAGCAGTCATAGCCCGGGACATCCGAATGAAAAACTGTTTTTT. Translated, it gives CASSHSPGHPNEKLFF.

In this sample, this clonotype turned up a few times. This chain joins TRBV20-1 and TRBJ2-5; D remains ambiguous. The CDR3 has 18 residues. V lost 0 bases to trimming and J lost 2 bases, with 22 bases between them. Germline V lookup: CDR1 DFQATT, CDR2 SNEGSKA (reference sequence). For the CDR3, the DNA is TGCAGTGCTAGAGATTGGACCCCGGATTCCACAATACAAGAGACCCAGTACTTC. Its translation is CSARDWTPDSTIQETQYF.

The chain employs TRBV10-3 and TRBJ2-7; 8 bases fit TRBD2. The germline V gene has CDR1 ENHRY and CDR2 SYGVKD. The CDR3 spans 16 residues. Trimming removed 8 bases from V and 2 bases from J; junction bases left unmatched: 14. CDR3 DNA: TGTGCCATCTCTGCGAGCGCGGGAGGATTTACCTACGAGCAGTACTTC. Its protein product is CAISASAGGFTYEQYF.

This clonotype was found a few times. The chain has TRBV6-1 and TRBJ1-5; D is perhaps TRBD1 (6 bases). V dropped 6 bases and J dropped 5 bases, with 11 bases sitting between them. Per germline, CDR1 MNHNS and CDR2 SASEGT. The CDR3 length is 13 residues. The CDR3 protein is CASRSGVYQPQHF. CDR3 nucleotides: TGTGCCAGCAGATCAGGGGTTTATCAGCCCCAGCATTTT.

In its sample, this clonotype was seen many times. CDR3 DNA sequence: TGTGCCTGGGCAGGGGGACCCACTGAAGCTTTCTTT. Its translation is CAWAGGPTEAFF. The V and J genes are TRBV30 and TRBJ1-1, with 7 nucleotides matching TRBD1. The junction had 4 bases not matched to a gene; V was cut back by 5 bases and J by 4 bases. CDR1 and CDR2 (germline): GTSNPN, SVGIG (reference sequence). The CDR3 loop spans 12 amino acids. Complete variable domain (other parts from reference TRBV30 and TRBJ1-1): SQTIHQWPATLVQPVGSPLSLECTVEGTSNPNLYWYRQAAGRGLQLLFYSVGIGQISSEVPQNLSASRPQDRQFILSSKKLLLSDSGFYLCAWAGGPTEAFFGQGTRLTVV.